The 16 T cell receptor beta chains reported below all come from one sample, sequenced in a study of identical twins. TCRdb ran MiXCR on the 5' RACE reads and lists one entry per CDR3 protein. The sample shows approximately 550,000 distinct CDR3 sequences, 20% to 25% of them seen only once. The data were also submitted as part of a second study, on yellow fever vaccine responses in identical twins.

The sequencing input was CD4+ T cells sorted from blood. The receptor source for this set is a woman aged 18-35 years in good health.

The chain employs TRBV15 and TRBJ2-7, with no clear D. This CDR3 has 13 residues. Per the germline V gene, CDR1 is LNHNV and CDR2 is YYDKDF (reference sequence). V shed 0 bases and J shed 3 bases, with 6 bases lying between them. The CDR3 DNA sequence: TGTGCCACCAGCAGAGAACTAAACTACGAGCAGTACTTC. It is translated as CATSRELNYEQYF. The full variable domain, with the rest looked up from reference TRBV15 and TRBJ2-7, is DAMVIQNPRYQVTQFGKPVTLSCSQTLNHNVMYWYQQKSSQAPKLLFHYYDKDFNNEADTPDNFQSRRPNTSFCFLDIRSPGLGDTAMYLCATSRELNYEQYFGPGTRLTVT.

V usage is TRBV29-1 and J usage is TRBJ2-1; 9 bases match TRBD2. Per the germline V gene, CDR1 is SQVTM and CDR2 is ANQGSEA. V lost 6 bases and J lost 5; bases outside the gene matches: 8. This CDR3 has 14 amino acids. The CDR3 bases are TGCAGCGTGGAACCGGGACTAGCCCACAATGAGCAGTTCTTC. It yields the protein CSVEPGLAHNEQFF.

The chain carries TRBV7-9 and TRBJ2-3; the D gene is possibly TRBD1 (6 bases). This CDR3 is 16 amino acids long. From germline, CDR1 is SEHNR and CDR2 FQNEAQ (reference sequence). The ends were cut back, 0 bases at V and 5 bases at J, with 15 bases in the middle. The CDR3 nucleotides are TGTGCCAGCAGCTTAGCCCTCGGGACATCAGGAGATACGCAGTATTTT. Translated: CASSLALGTSGDTQYF. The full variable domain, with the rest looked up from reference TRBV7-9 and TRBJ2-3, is DTGVSQNPRHKITKRGQNVTFRCDPISEHNRLYWYRQTLGQGPEFLTYFQNEAQLEKSRLLSDRFSAERPKGSFSTLEIQRTEQGDSAMYLCASSLALGTSGDTQYFGPGTRLTVL.

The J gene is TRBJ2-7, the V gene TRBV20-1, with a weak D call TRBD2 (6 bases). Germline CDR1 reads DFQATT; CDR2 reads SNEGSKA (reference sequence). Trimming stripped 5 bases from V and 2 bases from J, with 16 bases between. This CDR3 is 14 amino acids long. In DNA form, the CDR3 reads TGCAGTGCTGAGCGGGCCGAGGCCCCCTACGAGCAGTACTTC. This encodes CSAERAEAPYEQYF.

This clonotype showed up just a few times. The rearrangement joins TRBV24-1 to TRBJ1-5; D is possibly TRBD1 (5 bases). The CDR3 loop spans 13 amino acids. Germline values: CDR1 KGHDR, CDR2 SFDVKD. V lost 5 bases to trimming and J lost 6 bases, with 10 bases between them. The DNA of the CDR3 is TGTGCCACCAGTGCCGCGGGGGGTCAGCCCCAGCATTTT. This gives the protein CATSAAGGQPQHF.

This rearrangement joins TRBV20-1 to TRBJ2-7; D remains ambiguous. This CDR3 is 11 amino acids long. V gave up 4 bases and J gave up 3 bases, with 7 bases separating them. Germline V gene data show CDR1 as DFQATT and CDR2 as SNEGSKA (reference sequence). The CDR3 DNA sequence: TGCAGTGCTAACAAAAACTACGAGCAGTACTTC. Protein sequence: CSANKNYEQYF.

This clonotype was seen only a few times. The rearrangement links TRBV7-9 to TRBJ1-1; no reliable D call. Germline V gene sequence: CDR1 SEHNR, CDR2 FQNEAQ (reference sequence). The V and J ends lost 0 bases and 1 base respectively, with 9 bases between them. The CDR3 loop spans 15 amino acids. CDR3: CASSLAAVANTEAFF. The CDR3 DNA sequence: TGTGCCAGCAGCTTAGCGGCAGTTGCGAACACTGAAGCTTTCTTT.

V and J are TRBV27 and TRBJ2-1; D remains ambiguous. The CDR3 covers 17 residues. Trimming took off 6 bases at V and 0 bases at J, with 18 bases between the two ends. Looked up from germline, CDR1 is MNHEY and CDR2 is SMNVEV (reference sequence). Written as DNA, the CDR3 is TGTGCCAGCAGCCCCCTGACTCAAATTGGCTCCTACAATGAGCAGTTCTTC. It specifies CASSPLTQIGSYNEQFF.

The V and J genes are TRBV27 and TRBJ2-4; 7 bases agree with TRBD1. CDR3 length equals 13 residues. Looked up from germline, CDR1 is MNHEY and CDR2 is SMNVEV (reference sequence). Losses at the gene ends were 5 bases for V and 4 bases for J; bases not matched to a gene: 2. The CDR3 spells CASSPDRKNIQYF. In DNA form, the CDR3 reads TGTGCCAGCAGTCCGGACAGGAAAAACATTCAGTACTTC.

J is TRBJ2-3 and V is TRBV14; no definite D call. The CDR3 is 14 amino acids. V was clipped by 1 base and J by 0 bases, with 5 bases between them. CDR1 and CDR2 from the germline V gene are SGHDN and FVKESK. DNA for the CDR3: TGTGCCAGCAGCCAAGTTTCGAGCACAGATACGCAGTATTTT. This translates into CASSQVSSTDTQYF.

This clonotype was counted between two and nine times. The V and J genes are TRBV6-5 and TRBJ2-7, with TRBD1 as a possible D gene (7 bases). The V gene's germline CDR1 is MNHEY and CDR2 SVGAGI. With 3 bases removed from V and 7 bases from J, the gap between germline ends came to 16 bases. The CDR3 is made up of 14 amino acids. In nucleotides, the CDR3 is TGTGCCAGCAGTTATACCGACAGGGCGGGGGAGCAGTACGTC. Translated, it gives CASSYTDRAGEQYV.

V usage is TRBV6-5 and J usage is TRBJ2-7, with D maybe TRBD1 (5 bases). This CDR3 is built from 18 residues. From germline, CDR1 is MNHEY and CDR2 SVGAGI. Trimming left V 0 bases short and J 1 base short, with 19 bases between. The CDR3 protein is CASSYSVFQGEMSYEQYF. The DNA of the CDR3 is TGTGCCAGCAGTTACTCGGTCTTTCAGGGTGAGATGTCCTACGAGCAGTACTTC.

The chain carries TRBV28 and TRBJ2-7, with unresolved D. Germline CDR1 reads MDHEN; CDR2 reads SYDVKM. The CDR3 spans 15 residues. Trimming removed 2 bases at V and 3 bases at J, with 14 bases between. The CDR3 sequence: CASSLTSTASYEQYF. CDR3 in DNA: TGTGCCAGCAGTTTAACCAGTACAGCTAGCTACGAGCAGTACTTC. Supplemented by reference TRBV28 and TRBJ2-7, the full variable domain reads DVKVTQSSRYLVKRTGEKVFLECVQDMDHENMFWYRQDPGLGLRLIYFSYDVKMKEKGDIPEGYSVSREKKERFSLILESASTNQTSMYLCASSLTSTASYEQYFGPGTRLTVT.

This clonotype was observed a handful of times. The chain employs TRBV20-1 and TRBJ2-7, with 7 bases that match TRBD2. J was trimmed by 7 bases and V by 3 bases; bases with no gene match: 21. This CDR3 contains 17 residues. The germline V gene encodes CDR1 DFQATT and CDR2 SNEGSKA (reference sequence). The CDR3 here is CSARPRGRKAGVLEQYF. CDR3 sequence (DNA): TGCAGTGCTAGGCCCCGCGGGAGAAAGGCCGGGGTGTTAGAGCAGTACTTC.

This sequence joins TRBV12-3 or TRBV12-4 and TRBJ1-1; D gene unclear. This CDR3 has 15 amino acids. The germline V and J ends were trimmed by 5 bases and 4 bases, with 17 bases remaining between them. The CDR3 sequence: CASSPSSTWSTEAFF. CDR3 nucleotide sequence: TGTGCCAGCAGTCCAAGCTCGACCTGGAGCACTGAAGCTTTCTTT.

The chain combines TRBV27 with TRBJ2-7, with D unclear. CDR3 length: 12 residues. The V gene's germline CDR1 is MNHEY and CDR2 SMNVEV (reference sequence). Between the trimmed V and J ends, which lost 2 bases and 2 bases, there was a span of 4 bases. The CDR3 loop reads CASSLHTYEQYV. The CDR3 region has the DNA TGTGCCAGCAGTTTACACACCTACGAGCAGTACGTC.